The 32 T cell receptor beta chains below were found in one sample sequenced in a study of T cell responses to AZD1222 COVID-19 vaccine. Method: immunoSEQ multiplex PCR; TCRdb's copy keeps in-frame clones and lacks some. In the table there are about 94,000 clones, around 89% of which are singletons. Sequencing used peripheral blood, obtained on day 0 of AZD1222 vaccination. The source is an adult in good health.

The chain has TRBV4-1 and TRBJ1-1, with 12 bases fitting TRBD1. CDR1 MGHRA and CDR2 YSYEKL come from the germline V gene. CDR3 length equals 14 residues. With 2 bases clipped from V and 11 bases from J, the junction kept 6 bases outside the gene matches. The DNA of the CDR3 is TGCGCCAGCAGCCAAACCGGGACAGGGGGCTACGCTTTCTTT. The encoded protein is CASSQTGTGGYAFF.

This chain joins TRBV19 and TRBJ1-1; 7 bases match TRBD1. The CDR3 runs 15 residues. The germline CDR1 and CDR2 sequences are LNHDA and SQIVND (reference sequence). Losses at the gene ends were 5 bases for V and 2 bases for J; bases not matched to a gene: 8. CDR3: CASSARQGGNTEAFF. The CDR3 bases are TGTGCCAGTAGTGCCCGACAGGGTGGTAACACTGAAGCTTTCTTT. The full variable domain, rest sourced from reference TRBV19 and TRBJ1-1, is DGGITQSPKYLFRKEGQNVTLSCEQNLNHDAMYWYRQDPGQGLRLIYYSQIVNDFQKGDIAEGYSVSREKKESFPLTVTSAQKNPTAFYLCASSARQGGNTEAFFGQGTRLTVV.

The chain links TRBV4-3 to TRBJ1-1; unclear D gene. The V gene lost 0 bases and the J gene lost 4 bases, with 12 bases spanning the gap. Germline CDR1 and CDR2: LGHNA and YSLEER. This CDR3 has 15 residues. Here the CDR3 reads CASSQDSADTTEAFF. Here the CDR3 DNA reads TGCGCCAGCAGCCAAGATTCGGCCGACACCACTGAAGCTTTCTTT.

The gene calls are TRBV5-1 and TRBJ1-3; 7 bases line up with TRBD1. Per the germline V gene, CDR1 is SGHRS and CDR2 is YFSETQ. This CDR3 comprises 16 residues. Trimming took 5 bases from V and 4 from J; bases not matched to a gene: 12. CDR3 in DNA: TGCGCCAGCAGTCGACCCGACAGGGACTCAGGAAACACCATATATTTT. Protein: CASSRPDRDSGNTIYF.

V is TRBV7-8 and J is TRBJ1-2, with D tentatively TRBD1 (5 bases). V was clipped by 1 base and J by 5 bases, with 20 bases between them. The CDR3 extends over 17 amino acids. CDR1 and CDR2 (germline): SGHVS, FQNEAQ. The CDR3 sequence is CASSLEGLGSPLYGYTF. CDR3 DNA: TGTGCCAGCAGCTTAGAGGGGCTGGGTTCGCCGCTGTATGGCTACACCTTC.

The genes are TRBV19 and TRBJ1-3, with D perhaps TRBD1 (5 bases). Germline CDR1 is LNHDA and CDR2 is SQIVND (reference sequence). Trimming left V 7 bases short and J 4 bases short, with 20 bases between. This CDR3 is 16 amino acids long. The CDR3 sequence: CASTTLEGRFGNTIYF. CDR3 in DNA: TGTGCCAGTACCACCCTTGAGGGGAGGTTCGGAAACACCATATATTTT. The variable domain in full, completed from reference TRBV19 and TRBJ1-3, reads DGGITQSPKYLFRKEGQNVTLSCEQNLNHDAMYWYRQDPGQGLRLIYYSQIVNDFQKGDIAEGYSVSREKKESFPLTVTSAQKNPTAFYLCASTTLEGRFGNTIYFGEGSWLTVV.

The chain employs TRBV9 and TRBJ1-4; 7 bases are shared with TRBD1. CDR1 is SGDLS and CDR2 is YYNGEE in the germline V gene. The V segment lost 2 bases and the J segment 8 bases; nucleotides outside the gene matches: 3. The CDR3 contains 13 residues. DNA of the CDR3: TGTGCCAGCAGCGTCGCAGGGGGAGAAAAACTGTTTTTT. The encoded protein is CASSVAGGEKLFF. The entire variable domain, with the rest obtained from reference TRBV9 and TRBJ1-4, is as follows: DSGVTQTPKHLITATGQRVTLRCSPRSGDLSVYWYQQSLDQGLQFLIQYYNGEERAKGNILERFSAQQFPDLHSELNLSSLELGDSALYFCASSVAGGEKLFFGSGTQLSVL.

The rearrangement joins TRBV18 to TRBJ2-6; TRBD1 aligns across 10 bases. Germline V CDR1 and CDR2: KGHSH, LQKENI. Losses at the gene ends were 1 base for V and 1 base for J; bases not matched to a gene: 4. This CDR3 comprises 18 residues. CDR3 coding DNA: TGTGCCAGCTCACCACGGGACAGGGGTGCATCTGGGGCCAACGTCCTGACTTTC. Its protein is CASSPRDRGASGANVLTF.

The gene calls are TRBV24-1 and TRBJ2-7; D gene uncertain. Trimming took 0 bases from V and 5 from J, leaving 4 bases between them. The germline gives CDR1 KGHDR, CDR2 SFDVKD. The CDR3 contains 12 residues. The DNA for the CDR3 is TGTGCCACCAGTGATTTGGGAAACGAGCAGTACTTC. This gives the protein CATSDLGNEQYF.

The gene calls are TRBV6-2 or TRBV6-3 and TRBJ1-3; 8 bases line up with TRBD1. CDR3 size: 14 residues. Germline V lookup: CDR1 MNHEY, CDR2 SVGEGT. The J segment lost 4 bases and the V segment lost 5 bases, leaving 4 bases of the junction unmatched. The CDR3 bases are TGTGCCAGCAGTGGGGACAGGTCCGGAAACACCATATATTTT. It translates to CASSGDRSGNTIYF.

The chain links TRBV7-3 to TRBJ1-6, with D unclear. The V gene's germline CDR1 is SGHTA and CDR2 FQGTGA. The CDR3 totals 15 residues. Trimming removed 0 bases at V and 7 bases at J, with 10 bases between. In nucleotides, the CDR3 is TGTGCCAGCAGCTTAACGGCCTTAGCCAATTCACCCCTCCACTTT. Its protein is CASSLTALANSPLHF.

CDR3 in DNA: TGTGCCAGCAGCTTGCAAATTGACAGAAGGGACACTGAAGCTTTCTTT. Translation gives CASSLQIDRRDTEAFF. The chain joins TRBV5-6 to TRBJ1-1; weak D call: TRBD1 (5 bases). The CDR3 is 16 residues long. The germline gives CDR1 SGHDT, CDR2 YYEEEE. V lost 1 base and J lost 3, with 16 bases in between.

The chain links TRBV7-8 to TRBJ2-3; 7 nucleotides agree with TRBD2. In germline, CDR1 is SGHVS, CDR2 FQNEAQ. Losses at the gene ends were 5 bases for V and 2 bases for J; bases not matched to a gene: 7. This CDR3 is 15 amino acids long. CDR3 protein: CASSPHAGVTDTQYF. The CDR3 nucleotides read TGTGCCAGCAGCCCCCACGCGGGGGTCACAGATACGCAGTATTTT.

The rearrangement links TRBV6-5 to TRBJ1-4; D not certain. The CDR3 has 15 amino acids. Per the germline V gene, CDR1 is MNHEY and CDR2 is SVGAGI. The germline V and J ends were trimmed by 8 bases and 4 bases, with 17 bases remaining between them. The CDR3 loop reads CASLGSSGFNEKLFF. CDR3 nucleotides: TGTGCCAGCCTAGGCAGCTCGGGCTTTAATGAAAAACTGTTTTTT.

The rearrangement uses TRBV4-3 and TRBJ2-7; D is ambiguous. V lost 0 bases, J lost 3 bases, and 9 bases lay in between. CDR1 and CDR2 from the germline V gene are LGHNA and YSLEER. This CDR3 is 14 amino acids long. The CDR3 nucleotides read TGCGCCAGCAGCCAAGATGTCTCTTACTACGAGCAGTACTTC. Amino acids: CASSQDVSYYEQYF.

The chain couples TRBV2 to TRBJ1-4; perhaps TRBD1 as D (5 bases). This CDR3 is 14 amino acids long. V dropped 4 bases and J dropped 6 bases, with 12 bases sitting between them. The germline gives CDR1 SNHLY, CDR2 FYNNEI. CDR3 amino acids: CASSARGRDEKLFF. The CDR3 DNA follows: TGTGCCAGCAGTGCGAGGGGAAGGGATGAAAAACTGTTTTTT.

This rearrangement joins TRBV18 to TRBJ1-2, with 7 bases identical to TRBD1. Germline V gene sequence: CDR1 KGHSH, CDR2 LQKENI. The CDR3 loop spans 15 amino acids. V lost 3 bases, J lost 7 bases, and 11 bases stayed unmatched. In DNA, the CDR3 is TGTGCCAGCTCACCCCTCGAACAGGGGAACCGTGGCTACACCTTC. Its translation: CASSPLEQGNRGYTF.

CDR3 nucleotide sequence: TGTGCCAGCAGTTCAAACAGCCACTATGGCTACACCTTC. The encoded protein is CASSSNSHYGYTF. The gene calls are TRBV6-5 and TRBJ1-2; D is uncertain. The germline V gene has CDR1 MNHEY and CDR2 SVGAGI. This CDR3 region has 13 residues. The germline V and J ends were trimmed by 4 bases and 3 bases, with 9 bases remaining between them.

J is TRBJ1-5 and V is TRBV12-3 or TRBV12-4; 8 bases fit TRBD1. Trimming cost V 6 bases and J 6 bases; bases outside gene matches: 4. This CDR3 has 13 amino acids. CDR3 amino acids: CASSRTGSQPQHF. CDR3 coding DNA: TGTGCCAGCAGCCGGACAGGGAGTCAGCCCCAGCATTTT.

The chain combines TRBV7-9 with TRBJ2-4, with D possibly TRBD1 on 5 matching bases. Per the germline V gene, CDR1 is SEHNR and CDR2 is FQNEAQ (reference sequence). V was clipped by 0 bases and J by 7 bases, with 13 bases between them. The CDR3 runs 15 residues. DNA of the CDR3: TGTGCCAGCAGCTTAGCCCAGGGTGGTTTGAACATTCAGTACTTC. Translation gives CASSLAQGGLNIQYF.

A note on this clone: Its ends do not fully match the called genes, so a read error is possible. The chain employs TRBV13 and TRBJ1-2; 8 nucleotides agree with TRBD1. CDR1 is PRHDT and CDR2 is FYEKMQ in the germline V gene (reference sequence). The CDR3 has 14 amino acids. In nucleotides, the CDR3 is TGTGCCAGCAGCATAGGACAGGGAGGCTATGGCTACACCTTC. This sequence encodes CASSIGQGGYGYTF.

The chain combines TRBV2 with TRBJ1-5; no definite D call. The V and J ends lost 6 bases and 6 bases respectively, with 12 bases between them. Germline V CDR1 and CDR2: SNHLY, FYNNEI. This CDR3 has 13 residues. DNA of the CDR3: TGTGCCAGCAGCGTCAGGTGGGGTCAGCCCCAGCATTTT. As protein: CASSVRWGQPQHF.

The J gene is TRBJ1-2, the V gene TRBV6-2 or TRBV6-3; tentatively, D is TRBD1 (6 bases). Germline-derived CDR1 and CDR2 are MNHEY and SVGEGT. The V end was cut by 5 bases, the J end by 5 bases, with 18 bases between. This CDR3 is 15 amino acids long. CDR3 loop: CASSARGSLEYGYTF. The DNA of the CDR3 is TGTGCCAGCAGTGCCAGGGGCAGCCTTGAGTATGGCTACACCTTC.

The rearrangement uses TRBV9 and TRBJ1-5; 10 bases map to TRBD1. V lost 4 bases and J lost 7; bases outside the gene matches: 11. This CDR3 has 16 residues. CDR1 and CDR2 (germline): SGDLS, YYNGEE. This chain's CDR3 is CASSPRQGAQWQPQHF. CDR3 DNA sequence: TGTGCCAGCAGCCCCCGACAGGGGGCCCAGTGGCAGCCCCAGCATTTT.

The chain employs TRBV6-1 and TRBJ2-7; 7 nucleotides align to TRBD2. Germline values: CDR1 MNHNS, CDR2 SASEGT. Losses at the gene ends were 3 bases for V and 1 base for J; bases not matched to a gene: 6. This CDR3 contains 15 residues. CDR3 loop: CASSEGGAESYEQYF. The CDR3 DNA reads as TGTGCCAGCAGTGAGGGAGGGGCCGAATCCTACGAGCAGTACTTC.

The chain carries TRBV29-1 and TRBJ2-5, with D perhaps TRBD1 or TRBD2 (6 bases each). The germline V gene encodes CDR1 SQVTM and CDR2 ANQGSEA. The CDR3 runs 13 residues. The V end was cut by 6 bases, the J end by 2 bases, with 13 bases between. The CDR3 region has the DNA TGCAGCGTAACAGGGACTTCGCAAGAGACCCAGTACTTC. Its protein product is CSVTGTSQETQYF.

The J gene is TRBJ2-6, the V gene TRBV7-3; a weak D match, TRBD2 (6 bases). The CDR3 spans 16 residues. The germline gives CDR1 SGHTA, CDR2 FQGTGA. V lost 2 bases to trimming and J lost 3 bases, with 11 bases between them. The CDR3 nucleotides are TGTGCCAGCAGCTTATTGACGGGGGTTGGGGCCAACGTCCTGACTTTC. It yields the protein CASSLLTGVGANVLTF.

The rearrangement links TRBV18 to TRBJ1-2, with 7 bases identical to TRBD1. This CDR3 spans 16 amino acids. Germline CDR1 KGHSH, CDR2 LQKENI. V shed 2 bases, J shed 6 bases, and the junction held 12 bases outside the gene matches. DNA of the CDR3: TGTGCCAGCTCACCATCTCCAGCGAGGGGGCTAAATGGCTACACCTTC. Translation gives CASSPSPARGLNGYTF. The complete variable domain, with remaining parts taken from reference TRBV18 and TRBJ1-2, reads NAGVMQNPRHLVRRRGQEARLRCSPMKGHSHVYWYRQLPEEGLKFMVYLQKENIIDESGMPKERFSAEFPKEGPSILRIQQVVRGDSAAYFCASSPSPARGLNGYTFGSGTRLTVV.

The J gene is TRBJ2-7, the V gene TRBV7-8, with 8 bases aligning to TRBD1. The CDR3 has 15 amino acids. CDR1 is SGHVS, CDR2 FQNEAQ, per germline. Unmatched junction bases numbered 7, after V lost 5 bases and J lost 1 base. CDR3 residues: CASSPRGRSSYEQYF. The CDR3 coding sequence is TGTGCCAGCAGCCCCAGGGGGCGATCTTCCTACGAGCAGTACTTC.

The rearrangement links TRBV6-5 to TRBJ1-5; no definite D call. Trimming removed 8 bases at V and 4 bases at J, with 15 bases between. Germline values: CDR1 MNHEY, CDR2 SVGAGI. The CDR3 sequence is 14 residues long. The CDR3 loop is CASANRRLNQPQHF. The CDR3 region has the DNA TGTGCCAGCGCAAACCGACGGCTGAATCAGCCCCAGCATTTT.

The chain carries TRBV4-1 and TRBJ2-7; D possibly corresponds to TRBD1 (5 bases). This CDR3 has 12 amino acids. Trimming took off 2 bases at V and 6 bases at J, with 8 bases between the two ends. CDR1 and CDR2 (germline): MGHRA, YSYEKL. The CDR3 region is CASSQLGVEQYF. DNA of the CDR3: TGCGCCAGCAGCCAATTAGGGGTCGAGCAGTACTTC.

V usage is TRBV30 and J usage is TRBJ2-2; 9 bases align to TRBD1. Germline trimming cut 3 bases from V and 4 bases from J; bases unmatched to any gene: 12. Germline CDR1 reads GTSNPN; CDR2 reads SVGIG (reference sequence). This CDR3 is built from 17 residues. The CDR3 bases are TGTGCCTGGAGGGACACAGGGGGCAAAGGGCCCACCGGGGAGCTGTTTTTT. This codes for CAWRDTGGKGPTGELFF.